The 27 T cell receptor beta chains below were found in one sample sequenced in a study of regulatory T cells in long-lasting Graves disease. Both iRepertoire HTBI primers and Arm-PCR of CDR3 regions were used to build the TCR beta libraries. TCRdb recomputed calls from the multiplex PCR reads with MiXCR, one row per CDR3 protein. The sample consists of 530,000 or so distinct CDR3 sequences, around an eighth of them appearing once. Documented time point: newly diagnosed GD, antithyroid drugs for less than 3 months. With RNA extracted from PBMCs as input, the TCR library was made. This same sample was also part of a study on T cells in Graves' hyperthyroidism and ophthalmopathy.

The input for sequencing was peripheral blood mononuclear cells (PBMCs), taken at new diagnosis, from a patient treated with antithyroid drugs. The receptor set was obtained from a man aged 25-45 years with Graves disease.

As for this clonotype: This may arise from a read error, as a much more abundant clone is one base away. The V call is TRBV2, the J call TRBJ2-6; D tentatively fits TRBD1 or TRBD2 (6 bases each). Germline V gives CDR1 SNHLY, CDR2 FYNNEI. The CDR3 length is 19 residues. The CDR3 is CASSEMKEGGFSGTNVLTF. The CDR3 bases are TGTGCCAGCAGTGAAATGAAGGAGGGGGGATTCTCTGGGACCAACGTCCTGACTTTC.

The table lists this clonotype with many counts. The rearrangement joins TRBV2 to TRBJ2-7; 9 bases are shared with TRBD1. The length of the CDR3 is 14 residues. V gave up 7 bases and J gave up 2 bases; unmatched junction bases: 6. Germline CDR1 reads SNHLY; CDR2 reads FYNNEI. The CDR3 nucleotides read TGTGCCAGCAACCCCGGGACAGGGCCCTACGAGCAGTACTTC. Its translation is CASNPGTGPYEQYF.

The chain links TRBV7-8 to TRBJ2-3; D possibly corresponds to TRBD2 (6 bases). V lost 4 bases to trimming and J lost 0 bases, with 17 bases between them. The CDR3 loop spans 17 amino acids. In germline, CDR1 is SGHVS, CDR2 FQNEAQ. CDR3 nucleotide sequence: TGTGCCAGCAGCTCGAGGGTTGCGGGACCTAGCACAGATACGCAGTATTTT. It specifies CASSSRVAGPSTDTQYF.

DNA for the CDR3: TGTGCCTGGACTCAAACCCGACTAGCCGGCCAAGAGACCCAGTACTTC. Translation: CAWTQTRLAGQETQYF. J is TRBJ2-5 and V is TRBV30, with 7 nucleotides matching TRBD2. The CDR3 totals 16 residues. V shed 4 bases and J 1 base; nucleotides not matched to a gene: 12. Germline CDR1 reads GTSNPN; CDR2 reads SVGIG (reference sequence).

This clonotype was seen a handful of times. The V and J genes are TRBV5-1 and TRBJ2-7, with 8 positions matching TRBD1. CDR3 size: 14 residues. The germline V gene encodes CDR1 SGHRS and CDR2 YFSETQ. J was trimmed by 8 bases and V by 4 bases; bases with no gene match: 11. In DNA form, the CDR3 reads TGCGCCAGCAGCCCCGACAGGGGCCTTTCCAAGCAGTACTTC. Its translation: CASSPDRGLSKQYF.

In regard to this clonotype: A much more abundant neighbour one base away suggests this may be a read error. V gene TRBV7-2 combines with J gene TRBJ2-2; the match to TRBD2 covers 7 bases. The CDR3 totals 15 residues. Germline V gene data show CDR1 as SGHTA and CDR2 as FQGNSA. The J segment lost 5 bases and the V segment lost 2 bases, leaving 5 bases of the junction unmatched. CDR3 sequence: CASSLFMGGTGELFF. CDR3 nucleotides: TGTGCCAGCAGCTTATTTATGGGGGGGACCGGGGAGCTGTTTTTT.

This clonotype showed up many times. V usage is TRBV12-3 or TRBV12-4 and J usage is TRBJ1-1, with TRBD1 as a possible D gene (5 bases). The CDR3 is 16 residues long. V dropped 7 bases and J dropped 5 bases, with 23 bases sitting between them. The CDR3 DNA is TGTGCCAGCACCCCCTTGGGGGTCGGGGGGAGGACTGAAGCTTTCTTT. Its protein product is CASTPLGVGGRTEAFF.

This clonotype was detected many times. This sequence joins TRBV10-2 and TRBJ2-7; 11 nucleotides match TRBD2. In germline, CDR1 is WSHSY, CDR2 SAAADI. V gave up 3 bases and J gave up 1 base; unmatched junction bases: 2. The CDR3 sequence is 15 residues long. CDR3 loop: CASSERLAGSYEQYF. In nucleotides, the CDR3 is TGCGCCAGCAGTGAACGACTAGCGGGATCCTACGAGCAGTACTTC.

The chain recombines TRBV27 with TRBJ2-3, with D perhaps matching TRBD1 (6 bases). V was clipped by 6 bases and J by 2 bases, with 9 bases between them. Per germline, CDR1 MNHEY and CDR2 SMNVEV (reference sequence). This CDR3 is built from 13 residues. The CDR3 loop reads CASSWGHTDTQYF. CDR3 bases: TGTGCCAGCAGCTGGGGGCACACAGATACGCAGTATTTT.

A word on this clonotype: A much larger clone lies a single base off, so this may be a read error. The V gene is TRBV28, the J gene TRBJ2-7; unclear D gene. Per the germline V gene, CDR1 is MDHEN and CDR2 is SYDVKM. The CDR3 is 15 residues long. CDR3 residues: CAGSFFTARVHEQYF. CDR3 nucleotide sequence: TGTGCCGGCAGTTTCTTCACCGCTCGGGTCCACGAGCAGTACTTC.

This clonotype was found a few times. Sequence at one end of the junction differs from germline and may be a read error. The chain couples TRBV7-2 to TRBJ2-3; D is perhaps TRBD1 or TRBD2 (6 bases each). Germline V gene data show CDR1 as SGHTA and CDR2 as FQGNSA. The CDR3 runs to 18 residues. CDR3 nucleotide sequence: TGTGCCAGCAGCTTAGTAGGGGGGTCCTCCCCCGGGGGCGATAAGCAGTATTTT. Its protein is CASSLVGGSSPGGDKQYF. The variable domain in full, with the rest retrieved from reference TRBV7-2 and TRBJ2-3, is GAGVSQSPSNKVTEKGKDVELRCDPISGHTALYWYRQSLGQGLEFLIYFQGNSAPDKSGLPSDRFSAERTGGSVSTLTIQRTQQEDSAVYLCASSLVGGSSPGGDKQYFGPGTRLTVL.

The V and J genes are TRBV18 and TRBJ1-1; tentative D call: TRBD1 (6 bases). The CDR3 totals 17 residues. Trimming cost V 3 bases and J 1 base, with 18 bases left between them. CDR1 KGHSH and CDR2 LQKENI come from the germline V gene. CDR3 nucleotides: TGTGCCAGCTCACCTGGGTCTCGGGGGGCGACGAACACTGAAGCTTTCTTT. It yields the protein CASSPGSRGATNTEAFF. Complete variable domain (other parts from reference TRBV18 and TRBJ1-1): NAGVMQNPRHLVRRRGQEARLRCSPMKGHSHVYWYRQLPEEGLKFMVYLQKENIIDESGMPKERFSAEFPKEGPSILRIQQVVRGDSAAYFCASSPGSRGATNTEAFFGQGTRLTVV.

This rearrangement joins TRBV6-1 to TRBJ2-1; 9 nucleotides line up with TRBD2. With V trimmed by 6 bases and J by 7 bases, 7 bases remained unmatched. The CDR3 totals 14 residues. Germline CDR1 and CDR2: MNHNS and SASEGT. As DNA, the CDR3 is TGTGCCAGCAGACCGGGACTAGCTGGGAATGAGCAGTTCTTC. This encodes CASRPGLAGNEQFF.

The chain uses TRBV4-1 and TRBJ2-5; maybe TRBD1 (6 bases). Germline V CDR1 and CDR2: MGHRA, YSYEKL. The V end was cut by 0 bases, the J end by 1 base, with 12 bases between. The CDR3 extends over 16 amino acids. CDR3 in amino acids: CASSQDPVGAQETQYF. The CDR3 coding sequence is TGCGCCAGCAGCCAAGATCCAGTGGGGGCCCAAGAGACCCAGTACTTC.

The CDR3 reads CASSSRTSGESYNEQFF. In nucleotides, the CDR3 is TGTGCCAGCAGCTCACGGACTAGCGGGGAATCCTACAATGAGCAGTTCTTC. J is TRBJ2-1 and V is TRBV7-9; 12 bases match TRBD2. Trimming at V came to 4 bases and at J to 1 base, leaving 5 bases not matched to a gene. Germline-derived CDR1 and CDR2 are SEHNR and FQNEAQ (reference sequence). This CDR3 is built from 17 residues.

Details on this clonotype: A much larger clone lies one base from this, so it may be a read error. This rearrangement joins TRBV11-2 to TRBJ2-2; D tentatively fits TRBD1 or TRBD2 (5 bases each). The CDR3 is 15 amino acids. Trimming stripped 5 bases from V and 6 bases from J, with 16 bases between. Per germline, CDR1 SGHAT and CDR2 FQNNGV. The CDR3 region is CASSPRGVVSGELFF. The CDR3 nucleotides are TGTGCCAGCAGCCCACGGGGCGTCGTGTCCGGGGAGCTGTTTTTT. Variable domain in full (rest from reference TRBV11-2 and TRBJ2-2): EAGVAQSPRYKIIEKRQSVAFWCNPISGHATLYWYQQILGQGPKLLIQFQNNGVVDDSQLPKDRFSAERLKGVDSTLKIQPAKLEDSAVYLCASSPRGVVSGELFFGEGSRLTVL.

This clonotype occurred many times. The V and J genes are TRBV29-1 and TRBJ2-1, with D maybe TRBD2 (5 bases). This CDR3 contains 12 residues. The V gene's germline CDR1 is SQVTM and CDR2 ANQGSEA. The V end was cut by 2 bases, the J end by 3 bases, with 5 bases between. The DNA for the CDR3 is TGCAGCGTTGAACGGGGCTACAATGAGCAGTTCTTC. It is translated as CSVERGYNEQFF.

CDR3 in amino acids: CASSPAGTQTQDTQYF. The CDR3 DNA reads as TGTGCCAGCAGTCCGGCGGGGACACAGACACAGGATACGCAGTATTTT. V and J are TRBV25-1 and TRBJ2-3; either TRBD1 or TRBD2 may fit D (6 bases each). The length of the CDR3 is 16 residues. Germline V gene sequence: CDR1 MGHDK, CDR2 SYGVNS. V shed 5 bases and J shed 6 bases, with 21 bases lying between them.

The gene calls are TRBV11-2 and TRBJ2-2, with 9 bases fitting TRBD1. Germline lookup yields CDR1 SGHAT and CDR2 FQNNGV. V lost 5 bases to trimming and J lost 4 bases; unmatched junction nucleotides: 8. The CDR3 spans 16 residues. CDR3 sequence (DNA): TGTGCCAGCAGCCCGCAACAGGGGGCGGGCACCGGGGAGCTGTTTTTT. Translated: CASSPQQGAGTGELFF.

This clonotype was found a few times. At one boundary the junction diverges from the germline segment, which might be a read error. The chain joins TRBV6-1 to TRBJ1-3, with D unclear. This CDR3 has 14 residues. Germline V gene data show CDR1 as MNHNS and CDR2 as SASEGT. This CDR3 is CASSVTVSGSTIYF. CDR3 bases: TGTGCCAGCAGTGTAACAGTCAGTGGAAGCACCATATATTTT.

The CDR3 spells CASSEIAGSYNEQFF. CDR3 DNA: TGTGCCAGCTCAGAAATAGCGGGATCCTACAATGAGCAGTTCTTC. This chain uses TRBV18 with TRBJ2-1, with 8 positions matching TRBD2. Germline V gives CDR1 KGHSH, CDR2 LQKENI. V dropped 5 bases and J dropped 1; count of bases not matched to a gene: 4. There are 15 residues in the CDR3. The whole variable domain, remainder taken from reference TRBV18 and TRBJ2-1, is NAGVMQNPRHLVRRRGQEARLRCSPMKGHSHVYWYRQLPEEGLKFMVYLQKENIIDESGMPKERFSAEFPKEGPSILRIQQVVRGDSAAYFCASSEIAGSYNEQFFGPGTRLTVL.

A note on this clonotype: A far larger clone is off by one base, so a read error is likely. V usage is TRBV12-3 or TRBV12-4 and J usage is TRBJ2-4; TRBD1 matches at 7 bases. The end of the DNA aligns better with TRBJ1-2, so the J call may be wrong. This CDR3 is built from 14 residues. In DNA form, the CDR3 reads TGTCCCAGCAGTATGGAGGGGGCGCATTATGGCTACACCTTC. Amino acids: CPSSMEGAHYGYTF.

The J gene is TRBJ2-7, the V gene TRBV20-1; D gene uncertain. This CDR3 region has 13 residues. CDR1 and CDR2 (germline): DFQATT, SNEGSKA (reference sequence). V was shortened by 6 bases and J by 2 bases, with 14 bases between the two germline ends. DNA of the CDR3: TGCAGTGCCCCGAGCACCGAACCCTACGAGCAGTACTTC. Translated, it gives CSAPSTEPYEQYF.

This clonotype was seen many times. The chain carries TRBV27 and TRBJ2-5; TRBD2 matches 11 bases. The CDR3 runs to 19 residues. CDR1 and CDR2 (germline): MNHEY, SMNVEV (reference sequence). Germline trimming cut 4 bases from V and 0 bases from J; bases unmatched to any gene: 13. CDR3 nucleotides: TGTGCCAGCAGTTCCCAGTCGGGACTAGCGGTGTTTTACCAAGAGACCCAGTACTTC. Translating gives CASSSQSGLAVFYQETQYF.

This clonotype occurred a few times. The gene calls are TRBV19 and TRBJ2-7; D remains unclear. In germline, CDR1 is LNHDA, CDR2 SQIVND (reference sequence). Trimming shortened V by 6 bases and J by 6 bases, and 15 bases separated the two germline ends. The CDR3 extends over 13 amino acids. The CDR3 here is CASSLETPSEQYF. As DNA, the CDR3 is TGTGCCAGTAGCCTGGAGACCCCGAGCGAGCAGTACTTC.

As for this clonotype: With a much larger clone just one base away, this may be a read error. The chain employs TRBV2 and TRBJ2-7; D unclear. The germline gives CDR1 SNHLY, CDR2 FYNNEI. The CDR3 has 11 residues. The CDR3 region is CASNIAYERYF. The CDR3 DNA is TGTGCCAGCAACATAGCCTACGAGCGGTACTTC.

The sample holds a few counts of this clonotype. In nucleotides, the CDR3 is TGCAGTGCTAGGCCGACAGGGTTCACCTACAATGAGCAGTTCTTC. It codes for CSARPTGFTYNEQFF. The chain employs TRBV20-1 and TRBJ2-1; 7 positions match TRBD1. Germline values: CDR1 DFQATT, CDR2 SNEGSKA (reference sequence). Unmatched junction bases numbered 7, after V lost 3 bases and J lost 2 bases. The CDR3 runs 15 residues.